Below, 12 T cell receptor beta chains from the same sample are listed, as sequenced in a study of glioma-infiltrating T cells after dendritic cell vaccination. Here immunoSEQ multiplex PCR was the method, and the copy in TCRdb shows in-frame clones only, minus some. This sample has some 30,000 clones; over 90% occur once, and the top ten carry roughly 2%. Sample: blood, taken before dendritic cell vaccination. The receptors come from a human donor with glioblastoma.

The chain links TRBV18 to TRBJ1-1, with D uncertain. The CDR3 loop spans 13 amino acids. Germline values: CDR1 KGHSH, CDR2 LQKENI. V was clipped by 3 bases and J by 1 base, with 6 bases between them. The CDR3, as DNA: TGTGCCAGCTCACCGAGAGAGAACACTGAAGCTTTCTTT. Its protein product is CASSPRENTEAFF.

This clone has only one observation. This chain connects TRBV6-1 to TRBJ2-7, with TRBD1 matching 7 bases. The V gene end was trimmed by 0 bases and the J gene end by 0 bases; junction bases not matched to a gene: 5. This CDR3 has 16 amino acids. Germline V CDR1 and CDR2: MNHNS, SASEGT. CDR3 region: CASSEAGWDSSYEQYF. CDR3 nucleotide sequence: TGTGCCAGCAGTGAAGCCGGATGGGACAGCTCCTACGAGCAGTACTTC.

This chain connects TRBV6-5 to TRBJ2-1; D is undetermined. This CDR3 has 15 residues. Germline V gene data show CDR1 as MNHEY and CDR2 as SVGAGI. V shed 4 bases and J shed 0 bases, with 10 bases lying between them. The CDR3 DNA sequence: TGTGCCAGCAGTTTTGACCGGAGCTCCTACAATGAGCAGTTCTTC. Translation: CASSFDRSSYNEQFF.

V usage is TRBV4-1 and J usage is TRBJ2-5, with D perhaps TRBD2 (6 bases). The end of the DNA is better explained by TRBJ2-7, so the J call may be wrong. Per germline, CDR1 MGHRA and CDR2 YSYEKL. The CDR3 sequence is 14 residues long. DNA for the CDR3: TGCGCCAGCAGCCAAGAGGGGGGATCCTACGAGCAGTACTTC. Translated, it gives CASSQEGGSYEQYF.

This clone appeared a few times. The chain is built from TRBV7-8 and TRBJ1-1; the match to TRBD1 covers 7 bases. The V segment lost 1 base and the J segment 4 bases; nucleotides outside the gene matches: 6. CDR3 length equals 15 residues. The germline V gene has CDR1 SGHVS and CDR2 FQNEAQ. In nucleotides, the CDR3 is TGTGCCAGCAGCTTAGGGGAAGGGGGCTTCACTGAAGCTTTCTTT. This translates into CASSLGEGGFTEAFF.

The V and J genes are TRBV19 and TRBJ2-2; weak D call: TRBD1 (6 bases). This CDR3 is 16 amino acids long. The V gene lost 3 bases and the J gene lost 3 bases, with 14 bases spanning the gap. Per germline, CDR1 LNHDA and CDR2 SQIVND (reference sequence). CDR3 sequence (DNA): TGTGCCAGTAGTATCGGACAGAGATTCTACACCGGGGAGCTGTTTTTT. Translated: CASSIGQRFYTGELFF.

Only one count was recorded for this clone. The chain links TRBV7-2 to TRBJ1-2; D is unresolved. CDR1 SGHTA and CDR2 FQGNSA come from the germline V gene. With 3 bases removed from V and 4 bases from J, the gap between germline ends came to 6 bases. The CDR3 has 12 residues. The CDR3 coding sequence is TGTGCCAGCAGCTTTTCCTCCTATGGCTACACCTTC. This translates into CASSFSSYGYTF.

In this sample, this clone turned up once. This sequence joins TRBV6-6 and TRBJ1-1; D unclear. Germline V gene data show CDR1 as MNHNY and CDR2 as SVGAGI (reference sequence). CDR3 length: 13 residues. Trimming removed 2 bases at V and 1 base at J, with 5 bases between. In DNA, the CDR3 is TGTGCCAGCAGTTACCCCGGGAACACTGAAGCTTTCTTT. Its translation: CASSYPGNTEAFF.

The J gene is TRBJ2-4, the V gene TRBV5-1; TRBD1 matches 7 bases. The V segment lost 3 bases and the J segment 7 bases; nucleotides outside the gene matches: 10. The CDR3 covers 15 residues. Germline CDR1 reads SGHRS; CDR2 reads YFSETQ. The CDR3: CASSSQGVLSNIQYF. DNA of the CDR3: TGCGCCAGCAGCTCCCAGGGGGTCCTTTCGAACATTCAGTACTTC.

The rearrangement uses TRBV5-5 and TRBJ1-1, with TRBD1 identical over 9 bases. Per germline, CDR1 SGHKS and CDR2 YYEKEE (reference sequence). This CDR3 has 15 amino acids. Trimming cost V 2 bases and J 4 bases; bases outside gene matches: 6. DNA for the CDR3: TGTGCCAGCAGCTTACAGGGGGCGTCTGGCACTGAAGCTTTCTTT. Amino acids: CASSLQGASGTEAFF.

The chain links TRBV7-8 to TRBJ1-2, with 7 nucleotides matching TRBD1. Trimming at V came to 1 base and at J to 4 bases, leaving 6 bases not matched to a gene. Germline V gives CDR1 SGHVS, CDR2 FQNEAQ. This CDR3 is 15 amino acids long. CDR3 loop: CASSLGTGTLYGYTF. The CDR3 DNA sequence: TGTGCCAGCAGCTTAGGGACAGGCACTCTCTATGGCTACACCTTC.

The CDR3 DNA reads TGCGCCAGCAGTCGACAGGGATCTGGAAACACCATATATTTT. Its translation is CASSRQGSGNTIYF. The V gene is TRBV10-2, the J gene TRBJ1-3; 7 bases align to TRBD1. The CDR3 extends over 14 amino acids. Looked up from germline, CDR1 is WSHSY and CDR2 is SAAADI. The junction had 2 bases not matched to a gene; V was cut back by 5 bases and J by 1 base.